One T cell receptor (beta chain) is described in this entry. Per the authors' pipeline: Amplification from reference gene primers served as the basis for estimated nucleated cell counts. TCRdb keeps only in-frame clones here, not all; method: immunoSEQ multiplex PCR. V and J calls and clone size come straight from that table; D and trimming were deduced from the DNA. The sample holds about 120,000 clones, more than 75% seen once. The data originate from a study of blood T cell repertoires in COVID-19. Study information: The United States, Italy and Spain provided the acute and convalescent COVID-19 samples.

Trimming removed 4 bases at V and 1 base at J, with 7 bases between. CDR3 length: 13 amino acids. Germline values: CDR1 MNHNY, CDR2 SVGAGI (reference sequence). The TCR was taken from a woman in her 70s with acute or convalescent COVID-19. The genes are TRBV6-6 and TRBJ1-1; D is ambiguous. Sequenced: peripheral blood. As DNA, the CDR3 is TGTGCCAGCAGTTTAACAGCGAACACTGAAGCTTTCTTT. Its translation is CASSLTANTEAFF.